This is a list of T cell receptor beta chains from one sample in a study of T-cell reconstitution after alpha-beta-depleted transplantation in children. In TCRdb, the PCR reads were re-called with MiXCR into one record per CDR3 protein. The sample has 250,000 to 300,000 distinct CDR3 sequences, 7.5% to 9% seen once; the top ten hold over 7.5%. The sequenced sample was peripheral blood, obtained 360 days after TCRalphabeta/CD19-depleted stem cell transplant. These TCRs come from a female patient under 10 years old who had a stem cell transplant for Fanconi anemia, so the T cells may come from the graft donor. Each CDR3 is given with its conserved first and last residue. A D gene is named only where the DNA matches it firmly. Clone size is given for some rows only: seen once, a few or many times, or a class if the clone is expanded.

many,TRBD1,TRBJ2-5,15,TRBV7-2,CASSRDRPYQETQYF,TGTGCCAGCAGCCGGGACAGGCCATACCAAGAGACCCAGTACTTC
many,TRBD1,TRBJ1-1,15,TRBV12-3/TRBV12-4,CASSFGTGGGTEAFF,TGTGCCAGCAGTTTCGGGACAGGGGGAGGCACTGAAGCTTTCTTT
many,NA,TRBJ2-2,15,TRBV5-1,CASSLGQPNTGELFF,TGCGCCAGCAGCTTGGGGCAGCCCAACACCGGGGAGCTGTTTTTT
many,NA,TRBJ2-7,12,TRBV28,CASSLSGHEQYF,TGTGCCAGCAGTTTATCGGGGCACGAGCAGTACTTC
NA,TRBD2,TRBJ2-7,14,TRBV7-9,CASSPPGLAAEQYF,TGTGCCAGCAGCCCCCCGGGACTAGCGGCAGAGCAGTACTTC
few,TRBD1,TRBJ2-5,16,TRBV5-6,CASSLPAITGGETQYF,TGTGCCAGCAGCTTGCCCGCTATCACAGGGGGAGAGACCCAGTACTTC
NA,NA,TRBJ2-1,14,TRBV7-8,CASSLPGRDNEQFF,TGTGCCAGCAGCTTGCCGGGCAGGGACAATGAGCAGTTCTTC
many,TRBD1,TRBJ1-5,14,TRBV7-9,CASSSQGAGQPQHF,TGTGCCAGCAGCTCCCAGGGGGCAGGACAGCCCCAGCATTTT
many,NA,TRBJ1-2,15,TRBV12-3/TRBV12-4,CASSFQNRDYNGYTF,TGTGCCAGCAGTTTTCAGAACAGGGATTACAATGGCTACACCTTC
NA,NA,TRBJ1-3,15,TRBV9,CASSVMPASGNTIYF,TGTGCCAGCAGCGTTATGCCAGCCTCTGGAAACACCATATATTTT
many,TRBD2,TRBJ2-3,15,TRBV20-1,CSARGERGRTDTQYF,TGCAGTGCTAGAGGGGAGCGGGGGCGCACAGATACGCAGTATTTT
many,NA,TRBJ2-5,15,TRBV12-3/TRBV12-4,CASSRTDYFEETQYF,TGTGCCAGCAGCCGGACTGACTACTTCGAAGAGACCCAGTACTTC
many,TRBD1,TRBJ1-1,14,TRBV5-1,CASSLGQANTEAFF,TGCGCCAGCAGCCTGGGACAGGCGAACACTGAAGCTTTCTTT
many,NA,TRBJ1-1,16,TRBV25-1,CASSEYFEGEDTEAFF,TGTGCCAGCAGTGAATACTTTGAGGGAGAGGACACTGAAGCTTTCTTT
many,NA,TRBJ2-1,17,TRBV5-5,CASSFPERTAIVDEQFF,TGTGCCAGCAGCTTCCCGGAAAGGACGGCCATCGTGGATGAGCAGTTCTTC
many,NA,TRBJ2-5,13,TRBV5-1,CASSPLTVATQYF,TGCGCCAGCAGCCCACTTACTGTGGCGACCCAGTACTTC
many,TRBD2,TRBJ2-7,15,TRBV5-1,CASSLVAGEAYEQYF,TGCGCCAGCAGCTTGGTGGCGGGAGAAGCCTACGAGCAGTACTTC
NA,TRBD1,TRBJ1-5,16,TRBV4-2,CASSDRDRGRGQPQHF,TGTGCCAGCAGCGACCGGGACAGGGGGCGAGGTCAGCCCCAGCATTTT
many,TRBD2,TRBJ2-1,13,TRBV28,CASSLYQREDQFF,TGTGCCAGCAGTTTATACCAGCGGGAGGACCAGTTCTTC
many,TRBD2,TRBJ2-5,15,TRBV12-3/TRBV12-4,CASSYLRASGETQYF,TGTGCCAGCAGTTATTTAAGGGCTAGCGGAGAGACCCAGTACTTC
many,NA,TRBJ1-1,17,TRBV5-1,CASSHQSIPGWNTEAFF,TGCGCCAGCAGCCACCAGTCCATACCCGGATGGAACACTGAAGCTTTCTTT
few,NA,TRBJ2-7,15,TRBV11-2,CASSEGTRSTYEQYF,TGTGCCAGCAGCGAAGGGACACGATCTACCTACGAGCAGTACTTC
few,TRBD2,TRBJ2-2,18,TRBV5-1,CASSFWASGDSNTGELFF,TGCGCCAGCAGCTTCTGGGCTAGCGGGGATTCGAACACCGGGGAGCTGTTTTTT
few,NA,TRBJ1-1,13,TRBV5-1,CASSQAMRTEAFF,TGCGCCAGCAGCCAGGCCATGAGAACTGAAGCTTTCTTT
many,TRBD1,TRBJ1-3,15,TRBV12-3/TRBV12-4,CASSFFTGGMDTIYF,TGTGCCAGCAGTTTCTTTACAGGGGGCATGGACACCATATATTTT
NA,NA,TRBJ2-1,13,TRBV28,CASSFLVVNEQFF,TGTGCCAGCAGTTTTCTGGTCGTCAATGAGCAGTTCTTC
NA,NA,TRBJ2-2,19,TRBV23-1,CAISIPGRCSTPNTGELFF,TGCGCCATCTCCATTCCGGGACGGTGCTCTACCCCGAACACCGGGGAGCTGTTTTTT
few,NA,TRBJ1-2,12,TRBV2,CASSTMGLGYTF,TGTGCCAGCTCAACCATGGGGCTTGGCTACACCTTC
many,NA,TRBJ2-1,16,TRBV18,CASSRYYEITYNEQFF,TGTGCCAGCTCACGCTACTACGAGATCACCTACAATGAGCAGTTCTTC
many,NA,TRBJ1-4,12,TRBV25-1,CASSDGTKVQFF,TGTGCCAGCAGTGACGGGACGAAGGTTCAGTTTTTT
NA,NA,TRBJ1-2,13,TRBV2,CARIGTDNYGYTF,TGTGCCAGGATAGGGACGGATAACTATGGCTACACCTTC
few,NA,TRBJ1-2,13,TRBV7-2,CASSLRAGYGYTF,TGTGCCAGCAGCTTAAGGGCGGGCTATGGCTACACCTTC
many,TRBD2,TRBJ2-3,14,TRBV29-1,CSVVTRGGPDTQYF,TGCAGCGTTGTAACCCGGGGGGGCCCAGATACGCAGTATTTT
few,NA,TRBJ2-5,18,TRBV11-1,CASRPHPRNWRGQETQYF,TGTGCCAGCAGACCACACCCCAGGAACTGGAGGGGCCAAGAGACCCAGTACTTC
NA,NA,TRBJ2-3,15,TRBV5-1,CASSRWTANTDTQYF,TGCGCCAGCAGCCGATGGACAGCCAACACAGATACGCAGTATTTT
few,TRBD1,TRBJ1-6,19,TRBV6-5,CASSYVPLPGQGKNSPLHF,TGTGCCAGCAGTTACGTCCCTTTACCGGGACAGGGGAAAAATTCACCCCTCCACTTT
many,NA,TRBJ2-3,15,TRBV29-1,CSVESPLNTSPAGYF,TGCAGCGTTGAATCGCCTCTTAATACTAGCCCGGCTGGGTATTTT
few,NA,TRBJ2-3,14,TRBV18,CASSGQFSTDTQYF,TGTGCCAGCTCTGGGCAGTTTAGCACAGATACGCAGTATTTT
many,NA,TRBJ2-3,14,TRBV12-3/TRBV12-4,CASSFGPGTDTQYF,TGTGCCAGCAGTTTTGGGCCTGGCACAGATACGCAGTATTTT
many,TRBD2,TRBJ2-7,15,TRBV5-1,CASSFWTSLIYEQYF,TGCGCCAGCAGCTTTTGGACTAGTCTCATCTACGAGCAGTACTTC
NA,NA,TRBJ1-4,13,TRBV24-1,CATSDAFVEKLFF,TGTGCCACCAGTGATGCCTTCGTTGAAAAACTGTTTTTT
NA,NA,TRBJ1-5,14,TRBV11-2,CASSLVAGAKPQHF,TGTGCCAGCAGCTTAGTGGCAGGGGCGAAGCCCCAGCATTTT
NA,TRBD1,TRBJ2-1,14,TRBV3-1,CASSQTGTGVEQFF,TGTGCCAGCAGCCAGACCGGGACAGGGGTTGAGCAGTTCTTC
few,TRBD1,TRBJ2-5,14,TRBV11-2,CASSSSRGQETQYF,TGTGCCAGCAGCTCATCCAGGGGGCAAGAGACCCAGTACTTC
many,NA,TRBJ1-1,14,TRBV5-5,CASSLAHRPAGAFF,TGTGCCAGCAGCTTGGCTCACCGGCCCGCGGGAGCTTTCTTT
many,TRBD2,TRBJ2-1,16,TRBV7-8,CASSVDASGGYNEQFF,TGTGCCAGCAGCGTAGATGCTAGCGGGGGGTACAATGAGCAGTTCTTC
NA,NA,TRBJ1-5,14,TRBV6-5,CASSLGGDNQPQHF,TGTGCCAGCAGTCTCGGGGGAGACAATCAGCCCCAGCATTTT
many,NA,TRBJ1-5,13,TRBV12-3/TRBV12-4,CASSLFNYQPQHF,TGTGCCAGCAGTTTATTCAACTATCAGCCCCAGCATTTT
many,TRBD2,TRBJ2-2,16,TRBV6-5,CASSYALAGVSGELFF,TGTGCCAGCAGTTACGCACTAGCGGGAGTTTCTGGGGAGCTGTTTTTT
few,TRBD1,TRBJ2-5,14,TRBV11-2,CASSLGTGVETQYF,TGTGCCAGCAGCTTAGGGACAGGGGTTGAGACCCAGTACTTC
many,NA,TRBJ2-3,15,TRBV11-2,CASSYLRTITDTQYF,TGTGCCAGCAGCTATCTCAGGACTATCACAGATACGCAGTATTTT
NA,NA,TRBJ2-6,15,TRBV20-1,CSAPTGGTGANVLTF,TGCAGTGCCCCCACTGGGGGGACTGGGGCCAACGTCCTGACTTTC
NA,TRBD2,TRBJ2-5,22,TRBV28,CASSLSTGLAGGPRSWQETQYF,TGTGCCAGCAGTTTATCGACTGGACTAGCGGGAGGGCCGCGGTCTTGGCAAGAGACCCAGTACTTC
few,NA,TRBJ1-3,15,TRBV6-2/TRBV6-3,CASSYTRLGGNTIYF,TGTGCCAGCAGTTACACGCGGCTCGGAGGAAACACCATATATTTT
many,NA,TRBJ1-2,12,TRBV29-1,CSVDPPNYGYTF,TGCAGCGTTGACCCACCCAACTATGGCTACACCTTC